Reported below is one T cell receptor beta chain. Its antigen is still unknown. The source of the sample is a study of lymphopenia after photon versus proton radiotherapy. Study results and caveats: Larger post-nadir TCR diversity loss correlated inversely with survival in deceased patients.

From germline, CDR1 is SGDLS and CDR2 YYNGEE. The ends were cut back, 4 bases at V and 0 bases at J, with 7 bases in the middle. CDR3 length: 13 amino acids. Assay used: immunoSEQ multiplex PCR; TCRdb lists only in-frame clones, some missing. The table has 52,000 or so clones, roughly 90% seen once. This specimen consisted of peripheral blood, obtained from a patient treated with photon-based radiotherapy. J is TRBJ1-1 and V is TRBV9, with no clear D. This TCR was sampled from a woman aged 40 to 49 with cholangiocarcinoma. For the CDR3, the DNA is TGTGCCAGCAGCCCCCTTATGAACACTGAAGCTTTCTTT. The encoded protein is CASSPLMNTEAFF.